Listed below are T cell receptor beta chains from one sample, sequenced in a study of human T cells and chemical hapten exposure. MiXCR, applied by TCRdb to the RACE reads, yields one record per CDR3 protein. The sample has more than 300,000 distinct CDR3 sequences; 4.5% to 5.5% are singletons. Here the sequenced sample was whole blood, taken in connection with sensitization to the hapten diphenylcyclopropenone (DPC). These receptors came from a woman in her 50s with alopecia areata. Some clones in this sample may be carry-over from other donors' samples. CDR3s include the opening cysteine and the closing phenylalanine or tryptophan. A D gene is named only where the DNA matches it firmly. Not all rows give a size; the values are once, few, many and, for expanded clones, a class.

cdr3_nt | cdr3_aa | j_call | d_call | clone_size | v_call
TGTGCCAGCAGCTTAGGCGGGTATGGCGGGAGTAGGGGCCAAGAGACCCAGTACTTC | CASSLGGYGGSRGQETQYF | TRBJ2-5 | TRBD2 | . | TRBV5-5
TGTGCCAGCAGAGGACGGGACGGGGCCGCCTACGAGCAGTACTTC | CASRGRDGAAYEQYF | TRBJ2-7 | . | many | TRBV28
TGTGCCAGCAGTTTAGAGGGATTCGCTTTCTTT | CASSLEGFAFF | TRBJ1-1 | . | many | TRBV12-3/TRBV12-4
TGTGCCAGCACCCCGGAGGCAGGGACTAGCGGGGGCGATGAGCAGTTCTTC | CASTPEAGTSGGDEQFF | TRBJ2-1 | TRBD2 | many | TRBV2
TGCAGCGGCCAAGGGGGTTACGAGCAGTACTTC | CSGQGGYEQYF | TRBJ2-7 | . | many | TRBV29-1
TGTGCCAGCACCCCGGACAACTATAATACACCCCTCCACTTT | CASTPDNYNTPLHF | TRBJ1-6 | . | . | TRBV3-1
TGTGCCAGCAGTTACGGCGTAAGCCAGTCCTCCTTCTACGAGCAGTACTTC | CASSYGVSQSSFYEQYF | TRBJ2-7 | . | many | TRBV6-6
TGTGCCAGCATCACCGGGACAGGGGAGAAGCCCCAGCATTTT | CASITGTGEKPQHF | TRBJ1-5 | TRBD1 | many | TRBV28
TGCGCCAGCAAAGAGGACAGGGGGCTCCCTCCCCGCGATACGCAGTATTTT | CASKEDRGLPPRDTQYF | TRBJ2-3 | TRBD1 | many | TRBV10-1
TGTGCCAGCAGCGTAGGCCTAGCGGAAATCACAGATACGCAGTATTTT | CASSVGLAEITDTQYF | TRBJ2-3 | TRBD2 | many | TRBV9
TGTGCCAGCTCACCCCCGATTTTGAGGGGCATTCAGTACTTC | CASSPPILRGIQYF | TRBJ2-4 | . | many | TRBV18
TGTGCCAGCAGCTTAGAGTCCGGAGGCACCGGGGAGCTGTTTTTT | CASSLESGGTGELFF | TRBJ2-2 | . | many | TRBV11-2
TGTGCCAGCAGCCAATCCGGGGCCAGCGTCGCTTTCTTT | CASSQSGASVAFF | TRBJ1-1 | . | many | TRBV3-1
TGTGCCAGCAGTTCAATCGGGGGACCCGATGAGACCCAGTACTTC | CASSSIGGPDETQYF | TRBJ2-5 | . | many | TRBV12-3/TRBV12-4
TGTGCCAGCAATGGTCGGCCTTACTCCTACGAGCAGTACTTC | CASNGRPYSYEQYF | TRBJ2-7 | . | few | TRBV2
TGTGCCAGCAGCTTTCGGGGGGCGTACAATGAGCAGTTCTTC | CASSFRGAYNEQFF | TRBJ2-1 | . | . | TRBV3-1
TGTGCCAGCAGTGAAGCTCCGGGCCGCGCGTCAGAAAAACTGTTTTTT | CASSEAPGRASEKLFF | TRBJ1-4 | . | . | TRBV6-1
TGTGCCTCGTGGGCGGGACAGGCTTACTATGGCTACACCTTC | CASWAGQAYYGYTF | TRBJ1-2 | TRBD1 | many | TRBV27
TGTGCCAGCAGCTTAGTCGGGGGCGTGCAGTACTTC | CASSLVGGVQYF | TRBJ2-7 | . | many | TRBV7-9
TGTGCCACCAGTGATTTTGAGGCTAGCGGGAAAGAAAATGAGCAGTTCTTC | CATSDFEASGKENEQFF | TRBJ2-1 | TRBD2 | many | TRBV24-1
TGTGCCAGCAGCCCACCGGGACAGGGGCAAGATACGCAGTATTTT | CASSPPGQGQDTQYF | TRBJ2-3 | TRBD1 | . | TRBV5-4
TGTGCCAGCAGCTCAACGGGTTCAAGGGGGCCAGATACGCAGTATTTT | CASSSTGSRGPDTQYF | TRBJ2-3 | TRBD1 | many | TRBV7-9
TGTGCCAGCAGCCAGACATTTCCCCAACAGCCCCAGCATTTT | CASSQTFPQQPQHF | TRBJ1-5 | . | . | TRBV6-6
TGTGCCAGCAGTTCCCCGGACACGCGCGGGAATGAGCAGTTCTTC | CASSSPDTRGNEQFF | TRBJ2-1 | . | many | TRBV28
TGTGCCAGTAGTCAAACAGGTACCACCAACGAGCAGTACTTC | CASSQTGTTNEQYF | TRBJ2-7 | . | . | TRBV19
TGCGCCAGCAGCCAAGGGCCTCCCCGGGACGGTAAAAACATTCAGTACTTC | CASSQGPPRDGKNIQYF | TRBJ2-4 | . | many | TRBV4-3
TGCAGTGCTAGAGATCCCTTGGAGCAGTACTTC | CSARDPLEQYF | TRBJ2-7 | . | many | TRBV20-1
TGTGCCAGCAGCCGCGGACAGGGGAAAGAGACCCAGTACTTC | CASSRGQGKETQYF | TRBJ2-5 | TRBD1 | many | TRBV11-2
TGCAGCGTCCCGGAGGGGGGACGGAACTATGGCTACACCTTC | CSVPEGGRNYGYTF | TRBJ1-2 | . | few | TRBV29-1
TGTGCCAGCTCGCCCGGGACAGTGCAACTCTACGAGCAGTACTTC | CASSPGTVQLYEQYF | TRBJ2-7 | TRBD1 | . | TRBV18
TGTGCCAGCAGCCTCAGACTTGCCTCTGGGGCCAACGTCCTGACTTTC | CASSLRLASGANVLTF | TRBJ2-6 | . | many | TRBV11-2
TGTGCCAGCAGGACCGGGGGGAAAAACATTCAGTACTTC | CASRTGGKNIQYF | TRBJ2-4 | TRBD2 | many | TRBV28
TGTGCCATCAGTTATGGAGGGGGTCCCTACGAGCAGTACTTC | CAISYGGGPYEQYF | TRBJ2-7 | . | few | TRBV10-3
TGTGCCAGCAGCGCTAACCTATTGCCCCAAGAGACCCAGTACTTC | CASSANLLPQETQYF | TRBJ2-5 | . | . | TRBV7-2
TGTGCCAGCAGCTTGGCCAATCATAACAATGAGCAGTTCTTC | CASSLANHNNEQFF | TRBJ2-1 | . | few | TRBV5-4
TGTGCCACCAGCAGGCCGGGACAGGGGGCATCGGGAGAGCAGTACTTC | CATSRPGQGASGEQYF | TRBJ2-7 | TRBD1 | . | TRBV15
TGTGCCAGCATTCAAGCGATAGCCACTGAAGCTTTCTTT | CASIQAIATEAFF | TRBJ1-1 | . | few | TRBV6-2/TRBV6-3
TGTGCCAGCAGCCGCAGAGTTAACTATGGCTACACCTTC | CASSRRVNYGYTF | TRBJ1-2 | . | many | TRBV3-1
TGTGCCAGCAAAGGACAGGAAACTAAGTACAATGAGCAGTTCTTC | CASKGQETKYNEQFF | TRBJ2-1 | TRBD1 | few | TRBV3-1
TGTGCCAGCAGCTTGGGACTAGCGGGGGTTAATGAGCAGTTCTTC | CASSLGLAGVNEQFF | TRBJ2-1 | TRBD2 | . | TRBV5-4
TGTGCCAGCAGCTCTCGCACAGGCCAAGAGACCCAGTACTTC | CASSSRTGQETQYF | TRBJ2-5 | . | many | TRBV7-8
TGTGCCAGCAGTTCCAACGACAGGAGAGTCATAGAAAAACTGTTTTTT | CASSSNDRRVIEKLFF | TRBJ1-4 | . | few | TRBV6-5
TGTGCCTGGAGTGTACGGGCGGGGGCCGGCAATCAGCCCCAGCATTTT | CAWSVRAGAGNQPQHF | TRBJ1-5 | . | few | TRBV30
TGCAGTGCCAACTTTAAGCGAGAGTACAATGAGCAGTTCTTC | CSANFKREYNEQFF | TRBJ2-1 | . | many | TRBV20-1
TGCGCCAGCAGATGGGAAGGGGCTGAAGCTTTCTTT | CASRWEGAEAFF | TRBJ1-1 | . | many | TRBV5-1
TGTGCCAGCAGCTCTGGACTAGTGCTGGGAGATACGCAGTATTTT | CASSSGLVLGDTQYF | TRBJ2-3 | TRBD2 | few | TRBV7-2
TGTGCCATCAGTAGCGGGAGGGCCGATGGGTACGTTCAGTACTTC | CAISSGRADGYVQYF | TRBJ2-4 | TRBD2 | many | TRBV10-3
TGTGCCAGCAGTTACTCGGGATCCGGGGGCGGACCCCTCCACTTT | CASSYSGSGGGPLHF | TRBJ1-6 | . | few | TRBV6-6
TGCACCAGCAGCCTCCCATGGCCTAGCGGGAACGGTTCCGGCACAGATACGCAGTATTTT | CTSSLPWPSGNGSGTDTQYF | TRBJ2-3 | . | . | TRBV1
TGTGCCAGCAGTTCCCCAGGGGCCTCTTCCGAGCAGTACTTC | CASSSPGASSEQYF | TRBJ2-7 | . | few | TRBV27
TGCAGTGCTAGTCCCGACAGCCTCTCTCCCACAGATACGCAGTATTTT | CSASPDSLSPTDTQYF | TRBJ2-3 | . | few | TRBV20-1
TGTGCCAGCAGCTTGTGGAACCGGGGTCGGACTGAAGCTTTCTTT | CASSLWNRGRTEAFF | TRBJ1-1 | . | many | TRBV5-6
TGTGCCAGCAGTCACAACCAGGGGCCACGGGATGAGCAGTTCTTC | CASSHNQGPRDEQFF | TRBJ2-1 | . | many | TRBV21-1
TGTGCCAGCAGGGGGATCGGGACGAACACTGAAGCTTTCTTT | CASRGIGTNTEAFF | TRBJ1-1 | . | many | TRBV6-1
TGTGCCAGCACTCGAACGGGTTCTGGAAACACCATATATTTT | CASTRTGSGNTIYF | TRBJ1-3 | . | few | TRBV7-9